What follows is one T cell receptor beta chain and its context. Its antigen is still unknown. TCRdb fed the PCR reads into MiXCR, producing one record per CDR3 protein. Of about 640,000 distinct CDR3 sequences in the sample, 20% were seen once. The sample comes from a study of molecular identifiers for immune sequencing clone quantification. The study, taken as a whole, reports: Naive cells had under 1% of molecules in clones above 20 RNA copies, effectors over 97%.

The CDR3 runs to 13 residues. The V and J ends lost 11 bases and 4 bases respectively, with 17 bases between them. The sample consisted of naive CD8+ T cells from blood, with Jurkat cell RNA spiked in. Subset of the sample: FACS-sorted CD8+CD4-CCR7+CD45RA+ naive T cells. The chain has TRBV12-3 or TRBV12-4 and TRBJ1-1; D is uncertain. This TCR was sampled from a human donor in good health. Some libraries in this study had Jurkat cell RNA spiked in. The CDR3 loop is CAGTLHERTEAFF. The CDR3 DNA follows: TGTGCCGGCACCCTTCATGAACGCACTGAAGCTTTCTTT.